This T cell receptor beta chain is drawn from a study of cytomegalovirus exposure and HLA in healthy donors (dated by TCRdb to about 2017). About the study as a whole: In an earlier analysis of about 560 of the donors, about 260 Gb of sequence data and some 120 million unique TCR beta sequences from about 179 million T cells were reported. A handful of DR-DQ haplotypes were handled as single units for association and clustering because linkage in the cohort was strong. Among the roughly 410 genotyped donors, approximately 81% belonged to the genetic ancestry cluster associated with self-reported Caucasian donors. Typing coverage differed by locus: A, B, C, DRB1 and DQB1 were typed in roughly 620-630 donors, DQA1 in 500 to 550, DPA1 in some 600, and DPB1 in roughly 450. Every discovery cohort repertoire had been produced on one sequencing platform. Donor age, sex, ethnicity and CMV serostatus were collected together with the repertoire data. An earlier analysis of some 600 of the donors applied high-throughput TCR beta sequencing to assess whether each TCR beta V gene segment acted as functional or pseudogenic. Across about 380 genotyped donors of the cohort, an average of 235,054 unique TCR beta nucleotide sequences per donor were sequenced, and 15% to 20% of those sequences were non-productive. Besides the first cohort of roughly 640 subjects, a separate validation cohort made up of about 120 different subjects was used. In a later analysis, previously published TCR beta repertoires from several hundred donors were re-analyzed and high-resolution HLA genotyping was added so that TCR occurrence patterns could be studied. High-throughput TCR immunosequencing, statistical association of individual TCRs with disease status, and machine learning were combined to predict cytomegalovirus infection status. The study profiled the T cell repertoires of fewer than 850 subjects by immunosequencing and related them to cytomegalovirus serostatus. Both class I and class II loci were covered by HLA typing, at four-digit resolution. A later genetic analysis took genome-wide SNP genotypes for about 60% of the roughly 670 donors and used that subset as a discovery cohort. The study aimed to test whether signatures of past pathogen exposure could be identified by cataloging public T cell receptors. An early release covering about 600 HLA-typed donors comprised 250 to 350 gigabases of sequencing data and tens of millions of unique TCR sequences. Rather than drawing on any new phenotypic data, the later analysis identified candidate immune exposures from TCR beta sequences and the way those sequences occurred across donors.

Libraries were constructed by the immunoSEQ multiplex PCR assay. For the multiplex PCR, a mixture combining 60 forward primers for TCR Vbeta segments and 13 reverse primers for TCR Jbeta segments was used. The CDR3 region of rearranged TCR beta genes was amplified from genomic DNA with a multiplex PCR assay. Amplified TCR beta libraries were sequenced as 87-base-pair reads on the Illumina HiSeq System. Under the source paper's analysis protocol: Across the 640 or so repertoires, a later analysis counted tens of millions of unique TCR beta chains, 8.5 million to 12 million of which were shared by at least two donors. Raw reads were error-corrected and collapsed into unique sequences with a nearest-neighbor algorithm that merged closely related sequences to remove PCR and sequencing errors. To assign V, D and J gene segments, CDR3 sequences were aligned to IMGT reference sequences. For a sequence to be retained, a match of at least six nucleotides to both a V gene segment and a J gene segment was required. Rearrangements were classified as productive when the CDR3 lacked stop codons and remained in frame with V and J, and all other rearrangements were classified as non-productive. Following IMGT convention, CDR3 was defined as the stretch from the second conserved V-encoded cysteine to the conserved J-encoded phenylalanine. The earlier analysis of about 610 of the donors excluded any sequence lacking an unambiguous match to a single V gene segment. In an earlier analysis of approximately 550 of the donors, V segments were called functional above 56.7% productive rearrangements and were called segregating when the between-donor standard deviation exceeded 5%. A statistical classification framework was developed to diagnose cytomegalovirus status using the catalog of TCR beta chain sequences. V and J gene assignment, in a later analysis, came from comparing TCR nucleotide sequences with IMGT/GENE-DB human TR gene sequences. In a later analysis, CDR3 sequences and most-parsimonious VDJ recombination scenarios were assigned using the TCRdist pipeline. In a later analysis, every TCR beta chain was defined by the combination of its CDR3 amino acid sequence and its V-gene family, and reads without a unique V-gene family were dropped. As a way to deal with suspected cross-contamination and a sequencing artifact, a later analysis dropped approximately 590 nucleotide sequences that were highly shared and had low generation probability. In a later analysis, a clonal expansion index was calculated for each public chain from normalized within-repertoire ranks of inferred template counts. In a later analysis, generation probabilities were computed using a VDJ recombination model fitted to out-of-frame rearrangements, and the results were checked against IGoR. Hypergeometric tests were used in a later analysis to score TCR-TCR, TCR-HLA and TCR-CMV co-occurrence, with a repertoire-size bias correction applied to the TCR pairs. To estimate false discovery rates, a later analysis permuted the HLA or CMV assignments 20 times. A later analysis grouped co-occurring TCRs with DBSCAN, adding TCRdist sequence similarity when clustering within HLA-allele-positive subsets. Co-occurrence clustering excluded repertoires with fewer than 30,000 or more than 120,000 public chains, plus five with anomalous nucleotide sharing. The table comes from immuneACCESS by way of TCRdb, which keeps in-frame sequences with V and J called. Part of the clones is missing from these tables; in studies checked, under half for an unresolved V gene and the rest for unknown reasons. For V, J and clone size, that table is used; D and trimming come from the DNA. This sample has roughly 120,000 clones in its table, and 65% to 80% of those were observed once. The top ten clones comprise 5% to 8% of the sample.

Remarks on this clone: Its binding antigen is unknown. Base qualities are not at hand, and no much larger clone is one base apart.

The cohort was made up of roughly 670 healthy bone marrow donors. At the time of sampling, every cohort member was nominally healthy, though immune exposures that went unrecorded were likely present. The donor tested CMV seropositive and was one of the 289 seropositive cohort members. A peripheral blood sample was provided by each donor, and peripheral blood mononuclear cells were used for TCR beta sequencing. The Qiagen DNeasy Blood Extraction Kit was used to extract genomic DNA from the blood cell samples. General findings and caveats noted by the study authors: In an earlier analysis of approximately 600 of the donors, most TCR beta V segments were observed in productive rearrangements about 87% or about 30% of the time, broadly matching IMGT annotations. A later genetic analysis reported fewer N-insertions in productive TCRs among donors in an Asian-associated ancestry cluster than the roughly 700-donor mean. An association between a missense DCLRE1C variant and V-gene and J-gene trimming of TCR beta chains was found in a later genetic analysis and replicated in an independent cohort. According to a later analysis, parvovirus B19, influenza, CMV and Epstein-Barr virus appeared linked to several top co-occurrence clusters. Because HLA typing was missing for some donors at each locus, association tests included only the typed subset. A later analysis found that most CMV-associated TCR beta chains appeared HLA-restricted, with HLA associations seemingly driven largely by CMV exposure. A further reported finding was that TCR beta sequences accurately predicted the HLA-A and HLA-B alleles for most subjects in the first cohort. Compared with equally common non-associated chains, HLA-associated TCR beta chains in a later analysis were more clonally expanded and had lower generation probabilities. Most TCR sequences were observed very rarely across donors, whereas some public TCRs were present in many individuals. According to a later analysis, TCR association rates differed among HLA loci, with DRB1 alleles showing the most associated TCRs and HLA-C alleles showing the fewest. In both the original and validation cohorts, the classifier was reported to diagnose cytomegalovirus status with high specificity and sensitivity. A group of highly shared sequence variants was considered likely to be a technical artifact of the sequencing pipeline. When HLA alleles, especially DR and DQ, strongly co-occurred, TCR associations were difficult to assign to individual alleles. Because counts were too low, roughly 17 rarely observed V segments, including chromosome 9 orphons, were left out of the earlier analysis of approximately 500 of the donors. Immune exposure information for the cohort was limited to CMV serostatus. In this cohort, only TCR beta chains were sequenced, and detectable features were limited by the absence of alpha or paired-chain data. Sequencing depth was assumed to be roughly uniform across donors in the presence/absence analyses, though that assumption may not hold. Specific HLA alleles were associated with 15,000 to 20,000 TCR beta sequences at a false discovery rate of 0.05 in a later analysis. In vitro tests confirmed that a few of the cytomegalovirus-associated TCR beta chains recognize cytomegalovirus antigens. The study listed 150 to 200 TCR beta chains as associated with cytomegalovirus. Correlated functional status among segregating V segments might reflect linkage disequilibrium, but an unknown experimental factor could not be ruled out. It was suggested by the authors that the approach could potentially be generalized to other disease states and immunological phenotypes. Because the 87-base-pair reads could not distinguish some IMGT-functional V segments, including TRBV6-2 and TRBV6-3, those segments were excluded.

In the germline V gene (reference sequence), CDR1 corresponds to SEHNR and CDR2 to FQNEAQ. V and J lose 4 bases and 0 bases, and a span of 6 bases separates them. Inclusive of the bounding cysteine and phenylalanine, the CDR3 is 13 residues long. Only CDR3 DNA is held: 39 bases, read in frame from base 1. The sequence was obtained from a young man in good health and CMV-seropositive. Sequenced material: PBMCs. The chain joins TRBV7-9 to TRBJ1-2; the D gene is possibly TRBD1, with 5 bases matching. The CDR3 amino acid sequence is: CASSSTANYGYTF. The sequenced DNA is TGTGCCAGCAGCTCGACAGCTAACTATGGCTACACCTTC.